This T cell receptor (beta chain) was found in a study of T cells in Graves' hyperthyroidism and ophthalmopathy. General study points: Within blood appeared most thyroid clonotypes that had expanded above 0.001.

Details on this clonotype: Its antigen remains unidentified.

The CDR3 regions of TCR beta were amplified from RNA transcripts. HTBI primers drove first-round RT-PCR of the TCR CDR3. MiXCR, run by TCRdb on the multiplex PCR reads, gives a single entry per CDR3 protein. The table includes fewer than 650,000 distinct CDR3 sequences, around 50% detected once. Trimming removed 2 bases at V and 2 bases at J, with 12 bases between. This CDR3 is built from 15 residues. Germline CDR1 reads SGDLS; CDR2 reads YYNGEE. The receptor was derived from an adult woman with Graves' disease, either hyperthyroidism or ophthalmopathy (not recorded which). This chain connects TRBV9 to TRBJ2-3, with D unresolved. The specimen was peripheral blood or thyroid tissue (not recorded which). The CDR3 loop reads CASSVGNSYTDTQYF. For the CDR3, the DNA is TGTGCCAGCAGCGTTGGTAATAGCTACACAGATACGCAGTATTTT.